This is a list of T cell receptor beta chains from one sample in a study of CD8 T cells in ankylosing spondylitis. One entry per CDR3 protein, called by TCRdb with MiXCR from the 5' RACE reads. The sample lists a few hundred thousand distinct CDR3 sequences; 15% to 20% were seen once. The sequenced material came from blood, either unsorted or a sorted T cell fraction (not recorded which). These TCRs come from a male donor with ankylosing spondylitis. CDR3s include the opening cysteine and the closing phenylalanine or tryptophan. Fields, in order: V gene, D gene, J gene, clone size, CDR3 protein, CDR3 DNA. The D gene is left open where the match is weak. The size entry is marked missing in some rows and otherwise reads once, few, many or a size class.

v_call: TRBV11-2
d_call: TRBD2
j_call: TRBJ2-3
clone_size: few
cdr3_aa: CASSRLSGLGSTDTQYF
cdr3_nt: TGTGCCAGCAGCAGACTTTCGGGACTAGGGAGCACAGATACGCAGTATTTT

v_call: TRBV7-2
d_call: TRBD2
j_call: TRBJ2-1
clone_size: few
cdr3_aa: CASSRTSGAWDEQFF
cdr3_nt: TGTGCCAGCAGCAGGACTAGCGGGGCCTGGGATGAGCAGTTCTTC

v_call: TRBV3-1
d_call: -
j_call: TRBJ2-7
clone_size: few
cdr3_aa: CASSQQADYEQYF
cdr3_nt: TGTGCCAGCAGCCAACAGGCCGACTACGAGCAGTACTTC

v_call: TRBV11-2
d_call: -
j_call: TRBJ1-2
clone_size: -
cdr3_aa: CASSLVSRYGYTF
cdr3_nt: TGTGCCAGCAGCTTAGTGTCCCGCTATGGCTACACCTTC

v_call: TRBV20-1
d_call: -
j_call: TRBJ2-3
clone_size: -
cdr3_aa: CSAPGARGADTQYF
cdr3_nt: TGCAGTGCTCCCGGCGCACGGGGCGCAGATACGCAGTATTTT

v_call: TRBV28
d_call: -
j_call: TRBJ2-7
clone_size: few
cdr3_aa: CASSFWQSYEQYF
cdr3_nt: TGTGCCAGCAGTTTTTGGCAATCCTACGAGCAGTACTTC

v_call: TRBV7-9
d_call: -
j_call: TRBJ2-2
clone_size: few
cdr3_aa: CASSPRGVATNTGELFF
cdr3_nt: TGTGCCAGCAGCCCTAGGGGGGTAGCGACGAACACCGGGGAGCTGTTTTTT

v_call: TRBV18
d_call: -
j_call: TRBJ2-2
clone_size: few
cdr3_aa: CASSPPRGNTGELFF
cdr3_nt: TGTGCCAGCTCACCGCCACGGGGGAACACCGGGGAGCTGTTTTTT

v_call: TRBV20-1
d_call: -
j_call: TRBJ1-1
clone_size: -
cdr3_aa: CSASNPPGGGNTEAFF
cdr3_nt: TGCAGTGCTAGCAACCCCCCGGGGGGGGGGAACACTGAAGCTTTCTTT

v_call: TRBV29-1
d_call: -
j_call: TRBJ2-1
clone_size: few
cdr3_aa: CSVEGGELGNEQFF
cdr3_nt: TGCAGCGTTGAAGGGGGGGAGTTAGGGAATGAGCAGTTCTTC

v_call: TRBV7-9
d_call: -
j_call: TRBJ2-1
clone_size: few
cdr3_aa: CASNQGLAVEQFF
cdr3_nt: TGTGCCAGCAACCAGGGACTTGCGGTTGAGCAGTTCTTC

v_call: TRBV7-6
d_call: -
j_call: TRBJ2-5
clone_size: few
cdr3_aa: CASTENGLGGETQYF
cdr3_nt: TGTGCCAGCACCGAGAACGGGCTCGGGGGAGAGACCCAGTACTTC

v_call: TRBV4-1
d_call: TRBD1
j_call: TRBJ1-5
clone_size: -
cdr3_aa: CASSQDAFGQVNQPQHF
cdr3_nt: TGCGCCAGCAGCCAAGATGCTTTCGGACAGGTCAATCAGCCCCAGCATTTT